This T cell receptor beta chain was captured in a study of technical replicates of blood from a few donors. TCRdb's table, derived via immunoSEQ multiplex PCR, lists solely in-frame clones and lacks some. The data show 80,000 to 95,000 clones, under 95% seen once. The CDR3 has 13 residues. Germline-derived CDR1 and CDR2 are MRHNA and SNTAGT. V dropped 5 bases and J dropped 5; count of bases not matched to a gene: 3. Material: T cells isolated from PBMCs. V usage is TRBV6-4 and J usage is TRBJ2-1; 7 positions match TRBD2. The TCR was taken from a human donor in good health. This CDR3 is CASSFGGNNEQFF. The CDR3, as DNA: TGTGCCAGCAGTTTCGGGGGGAACAATGAGCAGTTCTTC.